This TCR beta chain originates from a study of blood T cells in healthy people across ages. About the research overall: About one barcoded beta molecule per two T cells was captured by template switching.

Overall study findings and caveats: The study found more naive CD4+ cells and higher diversity in long-lived than aged donors.

A sample-barcoded 5' primer and a J-beta primer mix were used in a second PCR of about 7 to 12 cycles. MiXCR, run by TCRdb on the 5' RACE reads, gives a single entry per CDR3 protein. The table has about 720,000 distinct CDR3 sequences, 22% seen once; the top ten hold approximately 20%. The CDR3 runs 16 residues. In germline, CDR1 is SGHNT, CDR2 YENEEA. V lost 1 base and J lost 3, with 13 bases in between. A few counts support this clonotype. The antigen is not known. The V and J genes are TRBV11-3 and TRBJ2-1; unclear D gene. The TCR was taken from a man between 65 and 85 years old in good health. Material for sequencing was blood. This CDR3 reads CASSLGSWIIYNEQFF. CDR3 in DNA: TGTGCCAGCAGCTTAGGAAGTTGGATTATCTACAATGAGCAGTTCTTC.